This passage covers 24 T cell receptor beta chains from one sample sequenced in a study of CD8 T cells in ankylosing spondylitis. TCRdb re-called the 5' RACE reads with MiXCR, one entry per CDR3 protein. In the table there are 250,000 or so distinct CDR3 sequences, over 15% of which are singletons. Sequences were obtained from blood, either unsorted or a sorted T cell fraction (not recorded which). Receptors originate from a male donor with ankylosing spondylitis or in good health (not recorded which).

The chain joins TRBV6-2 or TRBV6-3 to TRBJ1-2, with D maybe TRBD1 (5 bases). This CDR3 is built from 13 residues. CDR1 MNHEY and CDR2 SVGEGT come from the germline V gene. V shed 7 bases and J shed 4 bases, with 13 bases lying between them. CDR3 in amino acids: CASNQGFLYGYTF. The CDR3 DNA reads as TGTGCCAGCAATCAGGGCTTCCTCTATGGCTACACCTTC.

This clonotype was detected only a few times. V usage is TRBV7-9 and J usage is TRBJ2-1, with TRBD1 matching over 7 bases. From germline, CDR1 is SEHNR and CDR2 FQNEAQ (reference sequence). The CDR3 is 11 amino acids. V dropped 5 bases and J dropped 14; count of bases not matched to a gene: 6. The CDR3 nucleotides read TGTGCCAGCAGCGAAACAGGGGCCAAGTTCTTC. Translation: CASSETGAKFF.

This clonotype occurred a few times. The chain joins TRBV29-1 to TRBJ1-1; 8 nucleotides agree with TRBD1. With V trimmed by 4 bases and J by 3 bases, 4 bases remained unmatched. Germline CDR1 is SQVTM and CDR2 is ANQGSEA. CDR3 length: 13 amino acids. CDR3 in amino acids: CSVAGGVDTEAFF. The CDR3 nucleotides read TGCAGCGTTGCAGGGGGCGTAGACACTGAAGCTTTCTTT.

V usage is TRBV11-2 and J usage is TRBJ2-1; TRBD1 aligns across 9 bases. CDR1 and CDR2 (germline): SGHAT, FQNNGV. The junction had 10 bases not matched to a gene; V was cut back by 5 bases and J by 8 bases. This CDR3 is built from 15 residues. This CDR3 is CASSTRDRVVDEQFF. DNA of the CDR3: TGTGCCAGCAGCACCCGGGACAGGGTAGTGGATGAGCAGTTCTTC.

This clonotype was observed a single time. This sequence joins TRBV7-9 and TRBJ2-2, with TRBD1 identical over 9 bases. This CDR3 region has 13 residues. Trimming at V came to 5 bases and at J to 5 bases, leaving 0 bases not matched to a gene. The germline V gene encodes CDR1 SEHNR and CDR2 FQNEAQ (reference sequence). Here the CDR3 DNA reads TGTGCCAGCAGCGGACAGGGGACCGGGGAGCTGTTTTTT. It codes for CASSGQGTGELFF.

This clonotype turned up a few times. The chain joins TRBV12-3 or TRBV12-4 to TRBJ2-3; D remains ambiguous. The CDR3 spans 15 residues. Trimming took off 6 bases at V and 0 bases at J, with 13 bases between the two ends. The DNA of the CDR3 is TGTGCCAGCAGACTACGAGGCACTAGCACAGATACGCAGTATTTT. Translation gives CASRLRGTSTDTQYF.

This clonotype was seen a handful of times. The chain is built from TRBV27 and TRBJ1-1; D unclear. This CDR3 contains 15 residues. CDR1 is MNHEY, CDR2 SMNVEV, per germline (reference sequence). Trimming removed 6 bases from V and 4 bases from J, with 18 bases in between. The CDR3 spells CASRPEAQVGTEAFF. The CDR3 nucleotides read TGTGCCAGCAGACCGGAGGCGCAGGTAGGCACTGAAGCTTTCTTT.

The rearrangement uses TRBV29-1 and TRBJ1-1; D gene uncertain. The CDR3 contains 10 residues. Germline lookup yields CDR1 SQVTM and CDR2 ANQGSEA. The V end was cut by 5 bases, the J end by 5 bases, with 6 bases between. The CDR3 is CSVIGTEAFF. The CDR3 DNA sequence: TGCAGCGTTATCGGGACTGAAGCTTTCTTT. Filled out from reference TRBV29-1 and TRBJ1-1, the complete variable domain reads SAVISQKPSRDICQRGTSLTIQCQVDSQVTMMFWYRQQPGQSLTLIATANQGSEATYESGFVIDKFPISRPNLTFSTLTVSNMSPEDSSIYLCSVIGTEAFFGQGTRLTVV.

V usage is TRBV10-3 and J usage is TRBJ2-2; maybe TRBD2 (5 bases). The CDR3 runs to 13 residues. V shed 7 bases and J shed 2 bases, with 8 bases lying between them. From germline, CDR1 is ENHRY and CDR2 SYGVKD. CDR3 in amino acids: CAITLENTGELFF. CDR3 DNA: TGTGCCATCACACTAGAAAACACCGGGGAGCTGTTTTTT.

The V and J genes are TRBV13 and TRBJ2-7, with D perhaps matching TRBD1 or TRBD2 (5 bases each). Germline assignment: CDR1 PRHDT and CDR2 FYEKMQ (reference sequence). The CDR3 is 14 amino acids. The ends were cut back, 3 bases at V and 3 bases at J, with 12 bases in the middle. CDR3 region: CASSLQGEGYEQYF. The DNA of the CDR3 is TGTGCCAGCAGCTTGCAGGGAGAGGGCTACGAGCAGTACTTC.

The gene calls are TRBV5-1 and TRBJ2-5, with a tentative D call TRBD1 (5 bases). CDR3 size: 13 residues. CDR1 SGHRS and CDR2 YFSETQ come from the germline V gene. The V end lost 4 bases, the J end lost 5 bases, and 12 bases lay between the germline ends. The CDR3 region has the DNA TGCGCCAGCAGCGGCGACAGTTGGGAGACCCAGTACTTC. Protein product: CASSGDSWETQYF.

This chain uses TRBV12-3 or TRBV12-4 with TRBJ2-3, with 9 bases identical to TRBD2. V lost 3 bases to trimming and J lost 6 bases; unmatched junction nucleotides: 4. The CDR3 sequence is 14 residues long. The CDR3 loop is CASSFSGRTDTQYF. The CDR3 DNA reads TGTGCCAGCAGTTTTAGCGGGAGAACTGATACGCAGTATTTT.

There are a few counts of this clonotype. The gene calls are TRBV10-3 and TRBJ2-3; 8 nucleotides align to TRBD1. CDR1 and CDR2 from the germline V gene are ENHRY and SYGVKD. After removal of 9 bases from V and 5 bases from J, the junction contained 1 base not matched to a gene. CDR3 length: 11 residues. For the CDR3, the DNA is TGTGCCATAGGACAGGGAGATACGCAGTATTTT. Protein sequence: CAIGQGDTQYF.

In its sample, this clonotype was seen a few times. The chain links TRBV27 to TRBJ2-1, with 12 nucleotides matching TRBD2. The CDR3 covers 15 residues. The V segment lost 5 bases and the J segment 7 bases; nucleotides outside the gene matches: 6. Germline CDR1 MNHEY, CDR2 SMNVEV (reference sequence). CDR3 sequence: CASSIGLAGLNEQFF. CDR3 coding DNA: TGTGCCAGCAGTATCGGACTAGCGGGGTTGAATGAGCAGTTCTTC.

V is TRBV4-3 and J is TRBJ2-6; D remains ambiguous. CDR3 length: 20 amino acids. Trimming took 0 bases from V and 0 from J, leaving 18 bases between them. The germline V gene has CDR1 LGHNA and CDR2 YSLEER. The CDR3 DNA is TGCGCCAGCAGCCAAGACCCTTTCTGGGTTTGGAACTCTGGGGCCAACGTCCTGACTTTC. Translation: CASSQDPFWVWNSGANVLTF.

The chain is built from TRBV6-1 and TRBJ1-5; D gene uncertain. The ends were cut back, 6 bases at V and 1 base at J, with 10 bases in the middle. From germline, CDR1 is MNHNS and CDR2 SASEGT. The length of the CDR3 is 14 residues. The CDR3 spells CASRELGSNQPQHF. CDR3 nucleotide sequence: TGTGCCAGCAGGGAACTAGGGAGCAATCAGCCCCAGCATTTT.

CDR3 region: CASSTTPVPHYEQYF. The CDR3 DNA is TGTGCCAGCTCAACCACGCCCGTTCCCCACTACGAGCAGTACTTC. The chain carries TRBV18 and TRBJ2-7; D not resolved. CDR1 and CDR2 from the germline V gene are KGHSH and LQKENI. V was clipped by 5 bases and J by 3 bases, with 17 bases between them. The CDR3 extends over 15 amino acids.

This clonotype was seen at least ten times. The CDR3 reads CASSPSPGGPNTEAFF. The CDR3, as DNA: TGTGCCAGCTCACCAAGCCCAGGGGGCCCGAACACTGAAGCTTTCTTT. The rearrangement joins TRBV18 to TRBJ1-1; 8 positions match TRBD1. V was pared by 2 bases and J by 1 base, with 6 bases of the junction left unmatched. CDR3 size: 16 residues. Germline CDR1 reads KGHSH; CDR2 reads LQKENI. Variable domain in full (rest from reference TRBV18 and TRBJ1-1): NAGVMQNPRHLVRRRGQEARLRCSPMKGHSHVYWYRQLPEEGLKFMVYLQKENIIDESGMPKERFSAEFPKEGPSILRIQQVVRGDSAAYFCASSPSPGGPNTEAFFGQGTRLTVV.

The CDR3 sequence is CASSPQPAGVYDNEQFF. CDR3 sequence (DNA): TGTGCCAGCAGCCCCCAACCAGCGGGAGTATATGACAATGAGCAGTTCTTC. The chain is built from TRBV7-2 and TRBJ2-1; TRBD2 matches 8 bases. Germline V gene lookup returns CDR1 SGHTA and CDR2 FQGNSA. Trimming cost V 5 bases and J 5 bases; bases outside gene matches: 14. This CDR3 contains 17 residues.

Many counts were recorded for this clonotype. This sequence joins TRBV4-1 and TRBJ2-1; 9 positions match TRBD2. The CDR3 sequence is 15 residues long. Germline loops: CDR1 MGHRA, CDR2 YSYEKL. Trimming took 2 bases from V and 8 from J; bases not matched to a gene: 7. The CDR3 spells CASSQIAGVVDEQFF. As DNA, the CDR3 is TGCGCCAGCAGCCAAATAGCGGGAGTTGTCGATGAGCAGTTCTTC.

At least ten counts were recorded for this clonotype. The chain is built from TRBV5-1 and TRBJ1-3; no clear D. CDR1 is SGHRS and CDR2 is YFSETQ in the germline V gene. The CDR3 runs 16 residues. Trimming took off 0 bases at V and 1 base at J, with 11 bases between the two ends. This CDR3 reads CASSLDERASGNTIYF. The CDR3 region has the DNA TGCGCCAGCAGCTTGGACGAACGCGCATCTGGAAACACCATATATTTT.

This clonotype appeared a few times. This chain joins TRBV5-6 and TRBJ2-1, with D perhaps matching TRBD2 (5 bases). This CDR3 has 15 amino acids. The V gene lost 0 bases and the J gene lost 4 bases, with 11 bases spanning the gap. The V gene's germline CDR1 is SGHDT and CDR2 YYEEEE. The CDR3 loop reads CASSLDSSGYNEQFF. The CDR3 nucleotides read TGTGCCAGCAGCTTGGATTCCAGCGGTTACAATGAGCAGTTCTTC.

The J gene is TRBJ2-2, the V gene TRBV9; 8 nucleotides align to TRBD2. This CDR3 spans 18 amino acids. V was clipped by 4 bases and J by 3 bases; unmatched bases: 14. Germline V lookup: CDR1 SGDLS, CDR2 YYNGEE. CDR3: CASSSAVAGTTHTGELFF. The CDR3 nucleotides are TGTGCCAGCAGCTCCGCGGTAGCGGGGACAACTCACACCGGGGAGCTGTTTTTT.

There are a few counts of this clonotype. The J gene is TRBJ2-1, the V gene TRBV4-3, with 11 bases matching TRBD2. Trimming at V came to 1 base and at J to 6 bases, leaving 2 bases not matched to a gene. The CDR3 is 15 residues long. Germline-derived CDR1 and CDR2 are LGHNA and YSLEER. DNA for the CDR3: TGCGCCAGCAGCCAAGGACTAGCGGGAATCAATGAGCAGTTCTTC. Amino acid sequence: CASSQGLAGINEQFF.